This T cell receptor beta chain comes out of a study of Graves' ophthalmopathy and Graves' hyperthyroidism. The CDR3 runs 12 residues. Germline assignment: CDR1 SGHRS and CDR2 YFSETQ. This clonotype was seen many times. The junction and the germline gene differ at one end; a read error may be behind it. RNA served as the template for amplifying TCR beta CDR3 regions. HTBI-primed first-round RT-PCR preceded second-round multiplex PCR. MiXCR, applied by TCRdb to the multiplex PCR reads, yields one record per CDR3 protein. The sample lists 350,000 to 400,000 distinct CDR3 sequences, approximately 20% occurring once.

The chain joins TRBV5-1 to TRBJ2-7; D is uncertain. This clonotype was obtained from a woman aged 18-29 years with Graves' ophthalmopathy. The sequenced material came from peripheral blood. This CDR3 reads CASSSGVGEQYF. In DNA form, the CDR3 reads TGTGCCAGCAGCTCTGGGGTGGGCGAGCAGTACTTC.